The 22 T cell receptor beta chains below were found in one sample sequenced in a study of cytomegalovirus exposure and HLA in healthy donors. This PCR relied on a set of 60 Vbeta primers and 13 Jbeta primers. Data came from immunoSEQ multiplex PCR; TCRdb stores just in-frame clones and leaves some out. The repertoire holds about 59,000 clones, with about 80% as singletons. The material sequenced was PBMCs. These receptors came from a woman between 40 and 55 years old in good health and CMV-seronegative.

The chain recombines TRBV30 with TRBJ2-5, with D possibly TRBD1 on 6 matching bases. Trimming stripped 8 bases from V and 0 bases from J, with 10 bases between. Per germline, CDR1 GTSNPN and CDR2 SVGIG (reference sequence). CDR3 size: 12 residues. CDR3 coding DNA: TGTGCCCTGGGACAAAACCAAGAGACCCAGTACTTC. This sequence encodes CALGQNQETQYF.

The table lists this clone with a few counts. The J gene is TRBJ1-1, the V gene TRBV29-1; D is uncertain. CDR1 SQVTM and CDR2 ANQGSEA come from the germline V gene. The CDR3 has 11 residues. V shed 4 bases and J shed 1 base, with 4 bases lying between them. CDR3 DNA: TGCAGCGTTGTCCGGAACACTGAAGCTTTCTTT. Its protein is CSVVRNTEAFF.

CDR3 nucleotides: TGTGCCAGTTCAAGGACTAGCGGGAGCGTCCAAGAGACCCAGTACTTC. This encodes CASSRTSGSVQETQYF. This chain links TRBV2 with TRBJ2-5, with TRBD2 matching over 13 bases. The CDR3 consists of 16 residues. CDR1 and CDR2 from the germline V gene are SNHLY and FYNNEI. V dropped 9 bases and J dropped 1; count of bases not matched to a gene: 8.

This clone was seen only a few times. This chain connects TRBV15 to TRBJ1-5, with TRBD1 matching over 8 bases. Looked up from germline, CDR1 is LNHNV and CDR2 is YYDKDF (reference sequence). Germline trimming cut 6 bases from V and 6 bases from J; bases unmatched to any gene: 4. The CDR3 extends over 13 amino acids. The CDR3 here is CATRGQGTQPQHF. For the CDR3, the DNA is TGTGCCACCAGAGGACAGGGTACTCAGCCCCAGCATTTT.

This rearrangement joins TRBV7-9 to TRBJ2-3, with TRBD2 as a possible D gene (5 bases). Germline assignment: CDR1 SEHNR and CDR2 FQNEAQ (reference sequence). V gave up 0 bases and J gave up 2 bases, with 6 bases separating them. The CDR3 extends over 14 amino acids. The DNA for the CDR3 is TGTGCCAGCAGCTTAGCGGGAGTCACAGATACGCAGTATTTT. The encoded protein is CASSLAGVTDTQYF.

The chain combines TRBV6-5 with TRBJ2-2; D is possibly TRBD1 (6 bases). Per the germline V gene, CDR1 is MNHEY and CDR2 is SVGAGI. Between the trimmed V and J ends, which lost 0 bases and 0 bases, there was a span of 8 bases. This CDR3 spans 16 amino acids. CDR3 in amino acids: CASSYSGTPNTGELFF. CDR3 sequence (DNA): TGTGCCAGCAGTTACTCGGGGACACCGAACACCGGGGAGCTGTTTTTT.

This chain connects TRBV9 to TRBJ2-1; 8 bases agree with TRBD2. The germline gives CDR1 SGDLS, CDR2 YYNGEE. The CDR3 sequence is 16 residues long. Trimming cost V 3 bases and J 9 bases; bases outside gene matches: 14. CDR3 protein: CASSGHRGLEKIEQFF. DNA of the CDR3: TGTGCCAGCAGCGGTCACCGGGGACTAGAGAAAATTGAGCAGTTCTTC.

This chain links TRBV5-1 with TRBJ2-1, with 8 bases matching TRBD2. CDR3 length equals 16 residues. Germline V gives CDR1 SGHRS, CDR2 YFSETQ. Germline trimming cut 6 bases from V and 0 bases from J; bases unmatched to any gene: 8. CDR3 in DNA: TGCGCCAGCACCGGGGGGGGAGGTGTCTCCTACAATGAGCAGTTCTTC. Protein: CASTGGGGVSYNEQFF. The whole variable domain, remainder taken from reference TRBV5-1 and TRBJ2-1, is KAGVTQTPRYLIKTRGQQVTLSCSPISGHRSVSWYQQTPGQGLQFLFEYFSETQRNKGNFPGRFSGRQFSNSRSEMNVSTLELGDSALYLCASTGGGGVSYNEQFFGPGTRLTVL.

The J gene is TRBJ2-2, the V gene TRBV5-1, with TRBD2 matching over 10 bases. The CDR3 runs to 18 residues. J lost 3 bases, V lost 4 bases, and 12 bases had no gene match. Germline assignment: CDR1 SGHRS and CDR2 YFSETQ. The CDR3 DNA sequence: TGCGCCAGCAGCCCTGGGACCCTAGCGGGAGTTCACACCGGGGAGCTGTTTTTT. It specifies CASSPGTLAGVHTGELFF.

The sample holds a few counts of this clone. The V gene is TRBV2, the J gene TRBJ2-5; D is possibly TRBD2 (5 bases). Trimming took 5 bases from V and 0 from J, leaving 10 bases between them. The CDR3 has 14 residues. Germline assignment: CDR1 SNHLY and CDR2 FYNNEI. The CDR3 spells CASSPRDYQETQYF. The CDR3 DNA sequence: TGTGCCAGCAGTCCACGGGATTACCAAGAGACCCAGTACTTC.

The rearrangement joins TRBV6-6 to TRBJ2-7, with 14 bases that match TRBD2. Germline V lookup: CDR1 MNHNY, CDR2 SVGAGI (reference sequence). Trimming took 10 bases from V and 3 from J; bases not matched to a gene: 11. The CDR3 has 16 residues. As DNA, the CDR3 is TGTGCCACCGACCGCGGGGGGACTAGCGGGAGCTACGAGCAGTACTTC. Amino acids: CATDRGGTSGSYEQYF.

The chain links TRBV6-5 to TRBJ2-1; the D gene is possibly TRBD2 (6 bases). Trimming cost V 0 bases and J 5 bases, with 11 bases left between them. This CDR3 has 15 amino acids. Germline CDR1 reads MNHEY; CDR2 reads SVGAGI. The DNA for the CDR3 is TGTGCCAGCAGTTACTCACTAGCTAGGGACAATGAGCAGTTCTTC. Residues: CASSYSLARDNEQFF.

CDR3 nucleotide sequence: TGCGCCAGCAGCCAAGAGACATCACCGTTATCCTATGGCTACACCTTC. Translating it yields CASSQETSPLSYGYTF. V usage is TRBV4-1 and J usage is TRBJ1-2; D unclear. Germline loops: CDR1 MGHRA, CDR2 YSYEKL. The length of the CDR3 is 16 residues. Between the trimmed V and J ends, which lost 0 bases and 4 bases, there was a span of 15 bases.

The chain has TRBV6-5 and TRBJ2-7; D is perhaps TRBD1 (6 bases). CDR3 length: 14 amino acids. Trimming shortened V by 6 bases and J by 1 base, and 13 bases separated the two germline ends. Germline values: CDR1 MNHEY, CDR2 SVGAGI. CDR3 sequence: CASSGTRTSYEQYF. DNA for the CDR3: TGTGCCAGCAGCGGGACACGGACTTCCTACGAGCAGTACTTC.

The rearrangement links TRBV5-5 to TRBJ2-6, with D uncertain. Per germline, CDR1 SGHKS and CDR2 YYEKEE (reference sequence). The CDR3 has 16 residues. The V end was cut by 1 base, the J end by 0 bases, with 8 bases between. The CDR3 nucleotides read TGTGCCAGCAGCTTGACACCGATCTCTGGGGCCAACGTCCTGACTTTC. Residues: CASSLTPISGANVLTF. Drawing the rest from reference TRBV5-5 and TRBJ2-6, the complete variable domain is DAGVTQSPTHLIKTRGQQVTLRCSPISGHKSVSWYQQVLGQGPQFIFQYYEKEERGRGNFPDRFSARQFPNYSSELNVNALLLGDSALYLCASSLTPISGANVLTFGAGSRLTVL.

This chain links TRBV28 with TRBJ1-5; 9 nucleotides agree with TRBD1. Per the germline V gene, CDR1 is MDHEN and CDR2 is SYDVKM. This CDR3 region has 13 residues. V lost 5 bases and J lost 10; bases outside the gene matches: 6. This CDR3 reads CASSRTGERPQHF. In DNA, the CDR3 is TGTGCCAGCAGTAGGACAGGGGAGCGTCCCCAGCATTTT.

This clone was counted a single time. V and J are TRBV7-8 and TRBJ1-4, with 8 positions matching TRBD1. The CDR3 is 16 amino acids. J was trimmed by 8 bases and V by 5 bases; bases with no gene match: 13. Germline CDR1 is SGHVS and CDR2 is FQNEAQ. The CDR3: CASSTTPGTGREKLFF. The CDR3, as DNA: TGTGCCAGCAGCACTACCCCCGGGACAGGCCGAGAAAAACTGTTTTTT.

This rearrangement joins TRBV14 to TRBJ2-1, with a tentative D call TRBD1 (7 bases). The CDR3 has 14 residues. Germline loops: CDR1 SGHDN, CDR2 FVKESK. Trimming removed 5 bases at V and 4 bases at J, with 12 bases between. This CDR3 reads CASSSRDSYNEQFF. The DNA of the CDR3 is TGTGCCAGCAGCTCGCGGGACAGTTACAATGAGCAGTTCTTC. The variable domain in full, completed from reference TRBV14 and TRBJ2-1, reads EAGVTQFPSHSVIEKGQTVTLRCDPISGHDNLYWYRRVMGKEIKFLLHFVKESKQDESGMPNNRFLAERTGGTYSTLKVQPAELEDSGVYFCASSSRDSYNEQFFGPGTRLTVL.

This sequence joins TRBV7-3 and TRBJ2-1; TRBD1 aligns across 8 bases. Germline V gene lookup returns CDR1 SGHTA and CDR2 FQGTGA. With 4 bases clipped from V and 10 bases from J, the junction kept 6 bases outside the gene matches. The CDR3 totals 13 residues. The CDR3 spells CASSSWTGSEQFF. CDR3 bases: TGTGCCAGCAGCTCATGGACAGGGAGCGAGCAGTTCTTC.

J is TRBJ1-5 and V is TRBV6-1, with 7 positions matching TRBD1. The CDR3 sequence is 15 residues long. Looked up from germline, CDR1 is MNHNS and CDR2 is SASEGT. Trimming removed 5 bases from V and 2 bases from J; junction bases left unmatched: 6. This CDR3 is CASSTQGYGNQPQHF. CDR3 sequence (DNA): TGTGCCAGCAGTACACAGGGGTACGGCAATCAGCCCCAGCATTTT.

The chain has TRBV27 and TRBJ2-3, with 11 bases aligning to TRBD2. This CDR3 spans 16 amino acids. The germline V gene has CDR1 MNHEY and CDR2 SMNVEV (reference sequence). With V trimmed by 5 bases and J by 3 bases, 7 bases remained unmatched. CDR3 bases: TGTGCCAGCAGTCGGATAGCGGGAGGGGGGACAGATACGCAGTATTTT. This encodes CASSRIAGGGTDTQYF.

This clone turned up a few times. This chain joins TRBV28 and TRBJ2-7; 8 bases agree with TRBD1. The germline CDR1 and CDR2 sequences are MDHEN and SYDVKM. CDR3 length equals 15 residues. With 3 bases clipped from V and 3 bases from J, the junction kept 7 bases outside the gene matches. Written as DNA, the CDR3 is TGTGCCAGCAGTTTTGTAGGGACAGGAGTCTACGAGCAGTACTTC. It codes for CASSFVGTGVYEQYF.